At least ten counts were recorded for the clone carrying this TCR beta chain. This specimen comes from a study of T cells in Graves' hyperthyroidism and ophthalmopathy. Amplification yielded TCR beta CDR3 regions, with RNA transcripts as the source. A first-round RT-PCR of the TCR CDR3 used the HTBI primer set. Using its own MiXCR run on the multiplex PCR reads, TCRdb lists one record per CDR3 protein. Seen here are 600,000 to 850,000 distinct CDR3 sequences, approximately 18% observed once, and the top ten hold 15% to 20%. V was shortened by 3 bases and J by 4 bases, with 7 bases between the two germline ends. This CDR3 is built from 13 residues.

The sequence was collected from a woman in her fifties or sixties with Graves' hyperthyroidism that later progressed to Graves' ophthalmopathy. The chain has TRBV12-3 or TRBV12-4 and TRBJ1-5, with D hard to call. Sequenced input: blood. The CDR3 region is CASSLQENQPQHF. The CDR3 DNA is TGTGCCAGCAGTTTGCAGGAGAATCAGCCCCAGCATTTT.